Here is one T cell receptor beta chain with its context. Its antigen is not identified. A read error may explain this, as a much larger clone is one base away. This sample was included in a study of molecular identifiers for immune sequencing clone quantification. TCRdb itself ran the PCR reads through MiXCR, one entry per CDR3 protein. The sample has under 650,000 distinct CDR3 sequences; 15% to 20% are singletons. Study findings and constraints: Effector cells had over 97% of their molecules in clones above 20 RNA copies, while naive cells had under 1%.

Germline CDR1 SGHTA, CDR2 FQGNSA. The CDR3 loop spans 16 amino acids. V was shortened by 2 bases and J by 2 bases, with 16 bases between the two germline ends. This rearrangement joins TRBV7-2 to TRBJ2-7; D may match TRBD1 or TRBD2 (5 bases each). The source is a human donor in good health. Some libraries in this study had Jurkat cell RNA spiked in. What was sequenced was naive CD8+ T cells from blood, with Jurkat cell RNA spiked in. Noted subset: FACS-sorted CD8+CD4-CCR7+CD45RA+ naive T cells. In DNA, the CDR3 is TGTGCCAGCAGCTTACCGGCAGGGACCAACCCCTACGAGCAGTACTTC. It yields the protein CASSLPAGTNPYEQYF.